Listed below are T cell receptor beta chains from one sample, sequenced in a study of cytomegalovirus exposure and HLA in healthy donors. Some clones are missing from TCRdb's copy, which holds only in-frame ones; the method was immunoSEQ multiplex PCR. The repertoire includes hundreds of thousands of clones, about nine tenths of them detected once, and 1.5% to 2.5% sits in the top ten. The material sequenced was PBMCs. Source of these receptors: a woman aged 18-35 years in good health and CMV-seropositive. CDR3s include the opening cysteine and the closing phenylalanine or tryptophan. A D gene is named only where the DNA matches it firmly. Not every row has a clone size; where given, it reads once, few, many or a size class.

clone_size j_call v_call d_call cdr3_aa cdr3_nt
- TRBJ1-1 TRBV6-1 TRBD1 CASSDRGGVDTEAFF TGTGCCAGCAGCGACAGGGGGGGGGTGGACACTGAAGCTTTCTTT
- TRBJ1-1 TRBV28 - CASRPHNPGEAFF TGTGCCAGCAGACCACACAACCCGGGTGAAGCTTTCTTT
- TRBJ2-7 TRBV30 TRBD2 CAWSVLAGGTVSYEQYF TGTGCCTGGAGCGTTCTAGCGGGAGGGACCGTCTCCTACGAGCAGTACTTC
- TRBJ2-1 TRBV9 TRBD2 CASSAPDGTSANNEQFF TGTGCCAGCAGCGCGCCGGACGGGACTAGCGCCAACAATGAGCAGTTCTTC
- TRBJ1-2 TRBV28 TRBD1 CASSFFQGGYGYTF TGTGCCAGCAGTTTTTTTCAGGGGGGCTATGGCTACACCTTC
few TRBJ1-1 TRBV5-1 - CASSFTSSTEAFF TGCGCCAGCAGTTTCACTTCGTCGACTGAAGCTTTCTTT
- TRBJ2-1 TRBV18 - CASSQGGRGRDSYNEQFF TGTGCCAGCTCACAGGGTGGCCGTGGGCGGGACTCCTACAATGAGCAGTTCTTC
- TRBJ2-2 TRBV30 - CAWSRGPGELFF TGTGCCTGGAGTAGGGGTCCCGGGGAGCTGTTTTTT
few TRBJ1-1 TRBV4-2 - CASSQSSGVNTEAFF TGTGCCAGCAGCCAGTCCTCAGGGGTGAACACTGAAGCTTTCTTT
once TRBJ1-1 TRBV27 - CASSLSLGHLNTEAFF TGTGCCAGCAGTTTATCGTTGGGACATCTAAACACTGAAGCTTTCTTT
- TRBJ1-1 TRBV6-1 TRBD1 CASSDAGTGGVPEAEAFF TGTGCCAGCAGTGATGCCGGGACAGGGGGCGTCCCTGAGGCTGAAGCTTTCTTT
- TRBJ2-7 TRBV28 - CASSLQGNEQYF TGTGCCAGCAGTCTACAGGGTAACGAGCAGTACTTC
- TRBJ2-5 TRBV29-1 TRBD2 CSVGPSGRSVTQYF TGCAGCGTTGGTCCTAGCGGGAGATCGGTAACCCAGTACTTC
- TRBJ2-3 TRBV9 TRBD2 CASSVGLAGTDTQYF TGTGCCAGCAGCGTAGGACTAGCGGGGACAGATACGCAGTATTTT